The 23 T cell receptor beta chains in this list originate from one sample, sequenced in a study of blood T cell repertoires in COVID-19. Data came from immunoSEQ multiplex PCR; TCRdb stores just in-frame clones and leaves some out. Of 450,000 to 600,000 clones listed, approximately 86% are singletons. The sample comprised PBMCs or T cells enriched from blood (not recorded which). These receptors came from a woman between 18 and 30 years old who had recovered from COVID-19.

The chain employs TRBV27 and TRBJ2-1, with D unresolved. The CDR3 has 14 amino acids. Between the trimmed V and J ends, which lost 4 bases and 5 bases, there was a span of 12 bases. Germline V gene data show CDR1 as MNHEY and CDR2 as SMNVEV (reference sequence). This CDR3 reads CASSYRDINNEQFF. CDR3 coding DNA: TGTGCCAGCAGTTACCGAGACATTAACAATGAGCAGTTCTTC.

The gene calls are TRBV6-5 and TRBJ1-2, with a possible D match to TRBD1 (6 bases). There are 14 residues in the CDR3. V was shortened by 0 bases and J by 6 bases, with 11 bases between the two germline ends. CDR1 is MNHEY, CDR2 SVGAGI, per germline. The CDR3: CASSYSLGANGYTF. The CDR3 bases are TGTGCCAGCAGTTACTCGTTGGGGGCAAATGGCTACACCTTC.

Only one count was recorded for this clone. The V call is TRBV2, the J call TRBJ1-5; D perhaps matches TRBD1 (6 bases). The CDR3 is made up of 15 amino acids. Trimming shortened V by 5 bases and J by 0 bases, and 11 bases separated the two germline ends. Germline assignment: CDR1 SNHLY and CDR2 FYNNEI. The CDR3 bases are TGTGCCAGCAGTTACGACAGGTATAGCAATCAGCCCCAGCATTTT. Its protein is CASSYDRYSNQPQHF.

V gene TRBV19 combines with J gene TRBJ1-1; 9 bases are shared with TRBD1. The J segment lost 6 bases and the V segment lost 5 bases, leaving 7 bases of the junction unmatched. The V gene's germline CDR1 is LNHDA and CDR2 SQIVND (reference sequence). There are 14 residues in the CDR3. In nucleotides, the CDR3 is TGTGCCAGTAGTTTCGGACAGGGGAAGCCTGAAGCTTTCTTT. Protein: CASSFGQGKPEAFF.

V is TRBV7-2 and J is TRBJ1-1, with D maybe TRBD1 (5 bases). V was clipped by 3 bases and J by 8 bases, with 13 bases between them. From germline, CDR1 is SGHTA and CDR2 FQGNSA. CDR3 size: 13 residues. The CDR3 coding sequence is TGTGCCAGCAGCTTCCAGGGCCAAGGGGAAGCTTTCTTT. It encodes CASSFQGQGEAFF.

This clone was picked up a small number of times. The J gene is TRBJ1-4, the V gene TRBV30; TRBD1 is a possible D gene (6 bases). Trimming cost V 2 bases and J 8 bases, with 15 bases left between them. The germline V gene encodes CDR1 GTSNPN and CDR2 SVGIG (reference sequence). The CDR3 spans 14 residues. CDR3 nucleotides: TGTGCCTGGAGTTCGTCACAGGGATTCGAAAAACTGTTTTTT. Protein sequence: CAWSSSQGFEKLFF. Full variable domain (remainder filled in from reference TRBV30 and TRBJ1-4): SQTIHQWPATLVQPVGSPLSLECTVEGTSNPNLYWYRQAAGRGLQLLFYSVGIGQISSEVPQNLSASRPQDRQFILSSKKLLLSDSGFYLCAWSSSQGFEKLFFGSGTQLSVL.

The chain joins TRBV3-1 (or the pseudogene TRBV3-2) to TRBJ2-3; no firm D call. CDR1 is LGHDT and CDR2 is YNNKEL in the germline V gene (reference sequence). Trimming pared 0 bases from V and 2 bases from J, leaving 12 bases between. The CDR3 length is 16 residues. The CDR3 protein is CASSQDRPPYTDTQYF. The CDR3 DNA is TGTGCCAGCAGCCAAGATCGTCCTCCGTACACAGATACGCAGTATTTT.

The chain links TRBV19 to TRBJ1-1; 7 bases map to TRBD1. The CDR3 runs to 17 residues. Trimming removed 0 bases from V and 0 bases from J; junction bases left unmatched: 7. Germline loops: CDR1 LNHDA, CDR2 SQIVND (reference sequence). The CDR3 bases are TGTGCCAGTAGTATAGAGGCAGGGGACAGAGTGAACACTGAAGCTTTCTTT. Protein: CASSIEAGDRVNTEAFF.

J is TRBJ1-2 and V is TRBV6-5, with a weak D call TRBD1 (5 bases). CDR1 and CDR2 from the germline V gene are MNHEY and SVGAGI. The V and J ends lost 6 bases and 4 bases respectively, with 15 bases between them. CDR3 length: 14 residues. The CDR3 nucleotides read TGTGCCAGCAGGAGACAGTCTATGCTCTATGGCTACACCTTC. Translation gives CASRRQSMLYGYTF.

The V and J genes are TRBV5-1 and TRBJ2-7, with D possibly TRBD1 on 5 matching bases. V shed 6 bases and J shed 5 bases, with 18 bases lying between them. Germline CDR1 SGHRS, CDR2 YFSETQ. CDR3 size: 14 residues. Here the CDR3 DNA reads TGCGCCAGCAAGTCTCGGCAGGGCGCGGACGAGCAGTACTTC. Translating it yields CASKSRQGADEQYF.

This chain joins TRBV7-9 and TRBJ2-1, with TRBD1 matching 7 bases. There are 13 residues in the CDR3. Trimming cost V 2 bases and J 6 bases; bases outside gene matches: 1. Germline-derived CDR1 and CDR2 are SEHNR and FQNEAQ (reference sequence). CDR3 in amino acids: CASSLRQGNEQFF. In DNA form, the CDR3 reads TGTGCCAGCAGCTTACGACAGGGCAATGAGCAGTTCTTC.

The chain links TRBV5-1 to TRBJ2-4; D may be TRBD2 (5 bases). Germline CDR1 is SGHRS and CDR2 is YFSETQ. The CDR3 runs to 15 residues. V lost 0 bases and J 8 bases, leaving 15 bases between the germline ends. The CDR3: CASSLDEGLGDIQYF. In DNA form, the CDR3 reads TGCGCCAGCAGCTTGGATGAGGGTCTTGGGGACATTCAGTACTTC.

The chain employs TRBV27 and TRBJ2-3; D remains ambiguous. The CDR3 has 11 amino acids. Germline CDR1 is MNHEY and CDR2 is SMNVEV (reference sequence). V was clipped by 4 bases and J by 4 bases, with 3 bases between them. CDR3 amino acids: CASSSSDTQYF. The DNA of the CDR3 is TGTGCCAGCAGTTCGTCAGATACGCAGTATTTT.

This chain joins TRBV3-1 (or the pseudogene TRBV3-2) and TRBJ2-2; 10 bases align to TRBD2. J was trimmed by 7 bases and V by 1 base; bases with no gene match: 0. The CDR3 contains 14 residues. Germline V gives CDR1 LGHDT, CDR2 YNNKEL (reference sequence). The CDR3 sequence: CASSQGTSGGELFF. The CDR3 DNA reads TGTGCCAGCAGCCAAGGGACTAGCGGCGGGGAGCTGTTTTTT.

The rearrangement uses TRBV10-3 and TRBJ2-3; 9 bases are shared with TRBD1. Germline V gene lookup returns CDR1 ENHRY and CDR2 SYGVKD. The trim removed 10 bases at V and 0 bases at J, leaving 20 bases unmatched. CDR3 length: 19 amino acids. CDR3 loop: CATKSGTGPPDRSTDTQYF. CDR3 nucleotides: TGTGCCACGAAATCCGGGACAGGGCCCCCGGATCGGAGCACAGATACGCAGTATTTT.

The V call is TRBV3-1 (or the pseudogene TRBV3-2), the J call TRBJ1-6; 8 nucleotides agree with TRBD1. Looked up from germline, CDR1 is LGHDT and CDR2 is YNNKEL (reference sequence). The J segment lost 9 bases and the V segment lost 8 bases, leaving 6 bases of the junction unmatched. CDR3 size: 13 residues. In DNA form, the CDR3 reads TGTGCCAGCTCCGGACAGGGAGTTTCACCCCTCCACTTT. This gives the protein CASSGQGVSPLHF.

The gene calls are TRBV5-1 and TRBJ1-1, with D possibly being TRBD1 (6 bases). CDR1 is SGHRS, CDR2 YFSETQ, per germline. V was shortened by 2 bases and J by 5 bases, with 13 bases between the two germline ends. The CDR3 has 14 amino acids. CDR3 sequence reads: CASSFIQGGTEAFF. CDR3 DNA: TGCGCCAGCAGCTTCATACAGGGTGGAACTGAAGCTTTCTTT.

V usage is TRBV5-1 and J usage is TRBJ1-1, with 7 bases aligning to TRBD1. Germline lookup yields CDR1 SGHRS and CDR2 YFSETQ. J lost 0 bases, V lost 4 bases, and 9 bases had no gene match. The length of the CDR3 is 16 residues. The DNA of the CDR3 is TGCGCCAGCAGCAGGATGACAGGGTCGCTGAACACTGAAGCTTTCTTT. Its protein product is CASSRMTGSLNTEAFF.

This chain links TRBV11-3 with TRBJ1-1; unclear D gene. CDR3 length: 13 residues. Germline lookup yields CDR1 SGHNT and CDR2 YENEEA. The ends were cut back, 5 bases at V and 3 bases at J, with 10 bases in the middle. CDR3 nucleotide sequence: TGTGCCAGCAGCCAGGAAGTGGACACTGAAGCTTTCTTT. Translated, it gives CASSQEVDTEAFF.

This clone was counted a few times. A read error may account for a junction end that differs from germline. Other DNA sequences within the sample encode an identical CDR3. J is TRBJ2-2 and V is TRBV5-1, with 9 bases aligning to TRBD1. Germline V lookup: CDR1 SGHRS, CDR2 YFSETQ. This CDR3 spans 15 amino acids. The CDR3 here is CASTLTGGDTGELFF. CDR3 coding DNA: TGCGCCAGCACCTTGACAGGGGGGGACACCGGGGAGCTGTTTTTT.

The genes are TRBV5-1 and TRBJ1-3; 7 nucleotides match TRBD1. Germline V gives CDR1 SGHRS, CDR2 YFSETQ. This CDR3 comprises 14 residues. V gave up 5 bases and J gave up 4 bases; unmatched junction bases: 6. The CDR3 loop is CASSLQGEGNTIYF. Written as DNA, the CDR3 is TGCGCCAGCAGTCTTCAGGGGGAGGGAAACACCATATATTTT.

The V call is TRBV11-3, the J call TRBJ1-2, with no clear D. The CDR3 sequence is 13 residues long. Trimming cost V 6 bases and J 7 bases, with 15 bases left between them. CDR1 is SGHNT, CDR2 YENEEA, per germline. The CDR3 region is CASSPNSRSGYTF. In DNA, the CDR3 is TGTGCCAGCAGTCCGAACTCCCGGTCTGGCTACACCTTC.

This chain connects TRBV3-1 (or the pseudogene TRBV3-2) to TRBJ1-5, with D possibly TRBD1 on 6 matching bases. From germline, CDR1 is LGHDT and CDR2 YNNKEL (reference sequence). The CDR3 has 19 residues. Trimming shortened V by 0 bases and J by 3 bases, and 21 bases separated the two germline ends. CDR3 sequence: CASSQEGDWGRGYNQPQHF. CDR3 bases: TGTGCCAGCAGCCAAGAAGGAGACTGGGGCAGGGGTTACAATCAGCCCCAGCATTTT.